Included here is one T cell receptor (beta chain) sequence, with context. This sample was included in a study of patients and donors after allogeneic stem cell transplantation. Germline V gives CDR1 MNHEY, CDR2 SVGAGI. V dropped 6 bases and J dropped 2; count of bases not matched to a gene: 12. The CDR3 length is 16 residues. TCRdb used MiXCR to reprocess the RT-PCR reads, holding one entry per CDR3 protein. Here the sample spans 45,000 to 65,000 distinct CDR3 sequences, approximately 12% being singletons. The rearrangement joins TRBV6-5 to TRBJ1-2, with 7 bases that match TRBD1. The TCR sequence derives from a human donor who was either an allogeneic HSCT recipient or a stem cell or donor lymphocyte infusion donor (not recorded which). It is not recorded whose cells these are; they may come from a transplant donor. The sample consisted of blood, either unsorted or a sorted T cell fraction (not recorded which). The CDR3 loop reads CASRGQTEQLNYGYTF. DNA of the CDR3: TGTGCCAGCAGGGGACAGACAGAACAACTCAACTATGGCTACACCTTC.